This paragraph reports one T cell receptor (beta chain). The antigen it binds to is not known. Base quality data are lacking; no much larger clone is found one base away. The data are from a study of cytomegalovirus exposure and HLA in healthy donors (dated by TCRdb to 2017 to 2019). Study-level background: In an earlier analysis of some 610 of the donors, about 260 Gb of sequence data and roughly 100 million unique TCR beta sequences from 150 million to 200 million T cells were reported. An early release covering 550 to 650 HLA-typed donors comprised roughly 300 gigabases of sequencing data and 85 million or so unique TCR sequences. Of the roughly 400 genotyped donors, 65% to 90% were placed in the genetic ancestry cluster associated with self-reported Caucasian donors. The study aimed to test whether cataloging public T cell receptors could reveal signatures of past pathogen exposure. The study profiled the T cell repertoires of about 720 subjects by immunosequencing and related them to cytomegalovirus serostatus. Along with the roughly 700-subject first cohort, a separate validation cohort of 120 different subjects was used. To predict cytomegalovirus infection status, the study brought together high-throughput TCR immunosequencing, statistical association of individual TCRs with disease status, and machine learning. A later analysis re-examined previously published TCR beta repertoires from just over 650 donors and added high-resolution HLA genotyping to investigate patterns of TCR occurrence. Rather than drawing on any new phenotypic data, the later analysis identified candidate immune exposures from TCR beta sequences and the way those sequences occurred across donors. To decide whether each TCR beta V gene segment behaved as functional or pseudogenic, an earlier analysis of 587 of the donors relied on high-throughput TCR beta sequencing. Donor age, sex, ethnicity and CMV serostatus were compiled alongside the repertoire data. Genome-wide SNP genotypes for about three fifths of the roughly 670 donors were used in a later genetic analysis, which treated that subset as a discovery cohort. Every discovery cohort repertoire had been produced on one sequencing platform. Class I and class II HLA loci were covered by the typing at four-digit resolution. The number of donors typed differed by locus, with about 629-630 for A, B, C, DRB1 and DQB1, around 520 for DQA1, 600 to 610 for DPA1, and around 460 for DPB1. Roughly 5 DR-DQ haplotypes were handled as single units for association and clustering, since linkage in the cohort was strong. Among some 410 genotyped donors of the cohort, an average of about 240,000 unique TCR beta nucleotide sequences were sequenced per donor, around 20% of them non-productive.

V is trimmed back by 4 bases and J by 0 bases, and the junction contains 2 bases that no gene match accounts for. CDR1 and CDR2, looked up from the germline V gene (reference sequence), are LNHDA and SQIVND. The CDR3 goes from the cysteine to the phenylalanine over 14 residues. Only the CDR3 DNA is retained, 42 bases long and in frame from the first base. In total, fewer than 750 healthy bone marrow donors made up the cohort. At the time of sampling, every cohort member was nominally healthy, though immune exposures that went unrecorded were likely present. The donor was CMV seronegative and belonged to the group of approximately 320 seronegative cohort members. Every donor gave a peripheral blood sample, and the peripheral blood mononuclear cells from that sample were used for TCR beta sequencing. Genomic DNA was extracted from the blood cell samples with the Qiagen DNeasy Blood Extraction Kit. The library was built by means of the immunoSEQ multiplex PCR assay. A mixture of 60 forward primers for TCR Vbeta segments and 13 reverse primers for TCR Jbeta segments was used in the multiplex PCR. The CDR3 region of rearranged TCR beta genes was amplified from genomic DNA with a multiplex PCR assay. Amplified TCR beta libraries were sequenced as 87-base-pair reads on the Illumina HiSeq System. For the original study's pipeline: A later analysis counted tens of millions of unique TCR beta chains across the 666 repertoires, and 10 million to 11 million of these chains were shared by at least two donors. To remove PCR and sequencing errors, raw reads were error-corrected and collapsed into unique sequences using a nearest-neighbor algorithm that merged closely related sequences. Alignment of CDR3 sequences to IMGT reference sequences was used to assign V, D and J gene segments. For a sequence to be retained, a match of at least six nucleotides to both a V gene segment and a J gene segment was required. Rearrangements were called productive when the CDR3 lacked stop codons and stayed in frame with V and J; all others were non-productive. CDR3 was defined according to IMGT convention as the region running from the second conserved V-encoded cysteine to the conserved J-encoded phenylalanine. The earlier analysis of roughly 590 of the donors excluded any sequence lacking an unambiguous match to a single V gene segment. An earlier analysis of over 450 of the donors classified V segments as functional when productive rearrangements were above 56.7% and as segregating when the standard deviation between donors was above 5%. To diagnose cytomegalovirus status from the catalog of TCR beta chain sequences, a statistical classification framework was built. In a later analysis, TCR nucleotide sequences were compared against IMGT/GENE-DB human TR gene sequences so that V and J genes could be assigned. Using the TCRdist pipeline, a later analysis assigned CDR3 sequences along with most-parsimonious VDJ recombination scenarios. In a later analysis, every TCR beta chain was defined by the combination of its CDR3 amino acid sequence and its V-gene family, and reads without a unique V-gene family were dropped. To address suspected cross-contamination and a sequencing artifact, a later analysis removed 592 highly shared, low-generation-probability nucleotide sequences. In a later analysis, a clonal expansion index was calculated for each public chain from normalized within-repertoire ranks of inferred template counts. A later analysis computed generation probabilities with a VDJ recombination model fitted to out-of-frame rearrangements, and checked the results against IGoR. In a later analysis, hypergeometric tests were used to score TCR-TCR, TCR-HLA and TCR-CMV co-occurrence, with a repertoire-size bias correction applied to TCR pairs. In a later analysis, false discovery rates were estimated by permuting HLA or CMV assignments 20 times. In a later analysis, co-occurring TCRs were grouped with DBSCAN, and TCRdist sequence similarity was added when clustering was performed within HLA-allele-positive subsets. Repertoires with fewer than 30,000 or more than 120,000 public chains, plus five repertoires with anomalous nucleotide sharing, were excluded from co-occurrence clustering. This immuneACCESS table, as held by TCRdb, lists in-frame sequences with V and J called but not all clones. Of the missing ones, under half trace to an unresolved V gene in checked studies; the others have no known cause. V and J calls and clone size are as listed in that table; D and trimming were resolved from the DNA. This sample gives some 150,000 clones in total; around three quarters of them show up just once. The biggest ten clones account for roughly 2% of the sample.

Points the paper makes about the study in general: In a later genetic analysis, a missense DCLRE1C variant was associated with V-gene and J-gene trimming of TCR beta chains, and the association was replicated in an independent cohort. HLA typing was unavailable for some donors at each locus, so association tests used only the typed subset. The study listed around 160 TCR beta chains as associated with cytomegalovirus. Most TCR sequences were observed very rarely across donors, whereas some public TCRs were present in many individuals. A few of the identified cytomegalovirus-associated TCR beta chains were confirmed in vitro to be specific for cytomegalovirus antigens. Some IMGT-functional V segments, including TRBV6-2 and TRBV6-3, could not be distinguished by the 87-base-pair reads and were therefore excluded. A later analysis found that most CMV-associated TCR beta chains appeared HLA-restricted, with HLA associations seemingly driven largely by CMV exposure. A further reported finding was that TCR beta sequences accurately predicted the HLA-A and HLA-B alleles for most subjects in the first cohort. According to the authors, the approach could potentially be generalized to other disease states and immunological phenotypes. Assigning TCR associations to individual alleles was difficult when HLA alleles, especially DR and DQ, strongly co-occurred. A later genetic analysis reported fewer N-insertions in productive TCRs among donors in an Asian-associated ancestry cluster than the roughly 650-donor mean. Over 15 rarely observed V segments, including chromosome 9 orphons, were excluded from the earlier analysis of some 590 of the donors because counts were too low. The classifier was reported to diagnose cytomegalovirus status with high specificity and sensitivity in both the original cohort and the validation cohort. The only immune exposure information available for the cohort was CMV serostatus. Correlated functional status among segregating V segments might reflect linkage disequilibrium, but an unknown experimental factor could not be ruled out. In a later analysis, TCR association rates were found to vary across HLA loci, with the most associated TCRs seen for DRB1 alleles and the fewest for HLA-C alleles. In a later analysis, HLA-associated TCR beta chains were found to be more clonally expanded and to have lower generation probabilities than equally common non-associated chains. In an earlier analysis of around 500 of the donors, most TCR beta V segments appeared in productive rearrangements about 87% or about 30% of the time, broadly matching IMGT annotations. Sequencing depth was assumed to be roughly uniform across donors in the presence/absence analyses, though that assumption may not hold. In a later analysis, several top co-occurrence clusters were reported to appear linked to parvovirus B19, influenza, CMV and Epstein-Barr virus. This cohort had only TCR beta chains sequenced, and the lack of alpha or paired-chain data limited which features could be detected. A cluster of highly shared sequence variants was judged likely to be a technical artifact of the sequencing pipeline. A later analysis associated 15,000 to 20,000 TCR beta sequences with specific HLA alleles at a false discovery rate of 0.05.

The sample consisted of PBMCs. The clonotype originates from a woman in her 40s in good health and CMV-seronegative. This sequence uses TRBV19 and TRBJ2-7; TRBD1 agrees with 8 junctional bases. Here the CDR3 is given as CASSRTGPSYEQYF. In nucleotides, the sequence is TGTGCCAGTAGTAGGACAGGGCCCTCCTACGAGCAGTACTTC.